The clone carrying this T cell receptor beta chain was counted only a few times. TCRdb re-derived calls from the 5' RACE reads in MiXCR, one entry per CDR3 protein. The data contain tens of thousands of distinct CDR3 sequences, approximately 6.1% of them singletons. This record belongs to a study of early T cells in non-severe SARS-CoV-2 infection. Overall study: Sequencing input comprised bulk RNA from unsorted whole blood; chain pairing was not available.

The CDR3 loop spans 14 amino acids. V was cut by 10 bases and J by 6 bases, with 21 bases left in between. From germline, CDR1 is MDHEN and CDR2 SYDVKM. This sequence was found in an adult who was a healthcare worker with PCR-confirmed SARS-CoV-2 infection or an uninfected control (not recorded which). The chain links TRBV28 to TRBJ1-2; maybe TRBD1 (5 bases). Here the sequenced sample was whole blood, taken at baseline. In DNA, the CDR3 is TGTGCCACCCTAGGGGCGAGTGCTGAGAATGGCTACACCTTC. Encoded protein: CATLGASAENGYTF.